This TCR beta chain is drawn from a study of blood T cell repertoires in COVID-19. Sequenced by immunoSEQ multiplex PCR; TCRdb stores in-frame clones only, minus some. This sample has 150,000 to 200,000 clones, with around 84% found just once. V was pared by 5 bases and J by 2 bases, with 16 bases of the junction left unmatched. Germline assignment: CDR1 MNHEY and CDR2 SVGEGT. The CDR3 length is 19 residues. The sample was PBMCs or T cells enriched from blood (not recorded which). The chain has TRBV6-2 or TRBV6-3 and TRBJ1-5, with 9 bases lining up with TRBD1. The clonotype was recovered from a woman between 25 and 40 years old who had been exposed to COVID-19. The CDR3 here is CASSRSGQGNSDGNQPQHF. The CDR3 nucleotides are TGTGCCAGCAGTCGCTCCGGACAGGGGAATTCGGATGGCAATCAGCCCCAGCATTTT.